This record covers a single T cell receptor (beta chain). Its antigen is not known. Sequencing used immunoSEQ multiplex PCR; TCRdb keeps in-frame clones, though not all of them. The table lists about 120,000 clones, under 90% of them singletons, with 4% to 4.5% in the top ten. These data originate in a study of T cell responses to AZD1222 COVID-19 vaccine. Study-wide results and limits: Among AZD1222 vaccinees, only five or six were seropositive at baseline. The CD4 TCRs associated with vaccination extended across spike and predominated at 160-218 and 743-854.

CDR1 KGHSH and CDR2 LQKENI come from the germline V gene. Trimming at V came to 2 bases and at J to 5 bases, leaving 8 bases not matched to a gene. The CDR3 has 15 residues. The sample consisted of peripheral blood, taken on day 0 of AZD1222 vaccination. The rearrangement joins TRBV18 to TRBJ1-1, with TRBD1 identical over 7 bases. The TCR was taken from an adult in good health. The CDR3 protein is CASSPTTGQGTEAFF. The DNA for the CDR3 is TGTGCCAGCTCACCAACGACAGGGCAAGGGACTGAAGCTTTCTTT.